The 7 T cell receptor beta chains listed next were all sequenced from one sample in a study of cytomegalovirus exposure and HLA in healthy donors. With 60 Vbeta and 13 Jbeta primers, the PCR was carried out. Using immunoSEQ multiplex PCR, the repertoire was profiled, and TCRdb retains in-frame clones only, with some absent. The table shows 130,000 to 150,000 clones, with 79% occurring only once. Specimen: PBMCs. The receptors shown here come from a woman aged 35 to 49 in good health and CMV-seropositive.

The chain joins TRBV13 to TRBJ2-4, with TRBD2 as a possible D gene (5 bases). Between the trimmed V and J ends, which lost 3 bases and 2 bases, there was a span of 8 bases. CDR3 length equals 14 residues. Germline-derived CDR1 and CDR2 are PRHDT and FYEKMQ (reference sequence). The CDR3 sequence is CASSLIGTKNIQYF. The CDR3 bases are TGTGCCAGCAGCTTGATCGGGACCAAAAACATTCAGTACTTC. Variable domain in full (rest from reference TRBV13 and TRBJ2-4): AAGVIQSPRHLIKEKRETATLKCYPIPRHDTVYWYQQGPGQDPQFLISFYEKMQSDKGSIPDRFSAQQFSDYHSELNMSSLELGDSALYFCASSLIGTKNIQYFGAGTRLSVL.

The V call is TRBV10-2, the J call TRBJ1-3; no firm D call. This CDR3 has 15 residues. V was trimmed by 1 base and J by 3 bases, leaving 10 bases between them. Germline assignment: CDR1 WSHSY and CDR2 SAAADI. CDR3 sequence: CASSELRADGNTIYF. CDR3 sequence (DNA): TGCGCCAGCAGTGAGTTGAGGGCTGATGGAAACACCATATATTTT.

Here the CDR3 reads CASSTPTGSGANVLTF. CDR3 sequence (DNA): TGTGCCAGCAGCACTCCGACAGGCTCTGGGGCCAACGTCCTGACTTTC. This chain uses TRBV11-3 with TRBJ2-6, with D maybe TRBD1 (6 bases). Germline loops: CDR1 SGHNT, CDR2 YENEEA. This CDR3 region has 16 residues. Trimming removed 5 bases from V and 0 bases from J, with 11 bases in between. Drawing the rest from reference TRBV11-3 and TRBJ2-6, the complete variable domain is EAGVVQSPRYKIIEKKQPVAFWCNPISGHNTLYWYLQNLGQGPELLIRYENEEAVDDSQLPKDRFSAERLKGVDSTLKIQPAELGDSAVYLCASSTPTGSGANVLTFGAGSRLTVL.

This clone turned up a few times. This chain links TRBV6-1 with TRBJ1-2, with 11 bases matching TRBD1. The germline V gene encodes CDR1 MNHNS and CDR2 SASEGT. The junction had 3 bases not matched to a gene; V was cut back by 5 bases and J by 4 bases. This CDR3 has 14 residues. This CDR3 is CASSFGTGGYGYTF. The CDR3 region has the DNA TGTGCCAGCAGTTTCGGGACAGGGGGCTATGGCTACACCTTC.

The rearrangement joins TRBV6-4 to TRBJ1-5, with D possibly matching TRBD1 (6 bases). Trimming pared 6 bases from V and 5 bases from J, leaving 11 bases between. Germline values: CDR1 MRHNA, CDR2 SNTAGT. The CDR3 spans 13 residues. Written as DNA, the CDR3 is TGTGCCAGCAGCGAACAGGGTGATCAGCCCCAGCATTTT. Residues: CASSEQGDQPQHF.

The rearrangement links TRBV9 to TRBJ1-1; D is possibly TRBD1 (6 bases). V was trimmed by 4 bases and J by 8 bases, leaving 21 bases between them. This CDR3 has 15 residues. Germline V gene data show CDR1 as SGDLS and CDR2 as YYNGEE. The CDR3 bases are TGTGCCAGCAGCCCGACAATAGGGACACCCGCGGAAGCTTTCTTT. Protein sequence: CASSPTIGTPAEAFF.

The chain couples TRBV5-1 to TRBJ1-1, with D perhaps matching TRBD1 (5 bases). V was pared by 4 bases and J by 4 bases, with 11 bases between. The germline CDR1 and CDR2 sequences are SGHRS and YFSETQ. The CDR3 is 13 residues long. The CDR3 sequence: CASSPVGGTEAFF. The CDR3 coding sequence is TGCGCCAGCAGCCCCGTGGGGGGCACTGAAGCTTTCTTT.